The rows below give T cell receptor beta chains drawn from one sample of a study of blood T cell repertoires in COVID-19. Clones were read by immunoSEQ multiplex PCR, and TCRdb kept only the in-frame ones, dropping some. Of 55,000 to 80,000 clones detected, around 90% appear once; the ten largest clones hold approximately 5.5%. Sequenced material: peripheral blood. These receptors were taken from a human donor in a cohort sampled during active COVID-19. Both conserved end residues are trimmed from each CDR3.

length,V,CDR3
12,TRBV7-8,ASSLPGGAGEQY
12,TRBV15,ATSRGLARDTQY
14,TRBV4-1,ASSHPGRGSYNEQF
14,TRBV27,ASRPLLAGWAGELF
13,TRBV5-6,ASSFEYGNTDTQY
15,TRBV11-2,ASSFPRQGGNTGELF
13,TRBV19,ASSIAYSSTDTQY
15,TRBV7-2,ASSLFSSGSWTDTQY
11,TRBV2,ASSDSRQSPLH
12,TRBV19,ASSIPGTFAEQF
12,TRBV6-5,ATRDRGTNTEAF
13,TRBV10-3,AIGAQAARYDEQF
14,TRBV27,ASSLAGTGGADTQY
12,TRBV7-2,ASSQTQGALGAF
11,TRBV5-1,ASSWTDNYEQY
11,TRBV10-3,AISAGSGNTIY
11,TRBV5-1,ASSLEGQGTQY
11,TRBV6-5,ASKQGNVNEQF
14,TRBV15,ATRGTGSSYNSPLH
12,TRBV10-3,AINGGVSTDTQY
13,TRBV7-2,ASSFPSGGTGELF
12,TRBV28,ASRGEGGARGYT
12,TRBV5-6,ASSSGLLEETQY
12,TRBV6-5,ASTRGQGRYEQY